These 24 T cell receptor beta chains came from one sample sequenced in a study of CD8+ T cells in alopecia areata. RNA extraction was followed by reverse transcription into cDNA, which acted as the sequencing template. The table came from immunoSEQ multiplex PCR; TCRdb's copy has only in-frame clones and leaves some out. Of fewer than 150,000 clones listed, 45% to 65% are singletons. Noted treatment: oral pan-JAK inhibitor, 5-10 mg twice daily. Here the sequenced sample was CD4+ T cells sorted from blood, taken at week 24, from a patient treated with tofacitinib. All receptors derive from a human donor with alopecia areata.

This clone was seen many times. This sequence joins TRBV4-3 and TRBJ1-4, with 8 bases fitting TRBD1. The ends lost 5 bases at V and 8 bases at J; junction bases unmatched: 16. Germline-derived CDR1 and CDR2 are LGHNA and YSLEER. The length of the CDR3 is 17 residues. The DNA for the CDR3 is TGCGCCAGCAGCGGGGCCGTGGGTGGGACAGGCGGAGAAAAACTGTTTTTT. Amino acids: CASSGAVGGTGGEKLFF.

V is TRBV5-1 and J is TRBJ2-7; D is undetermined. V dropped 0 bases and J dropped 5 bases, with 3 bases sitting between them. Per germline, CDR1 SGHRS and CDR2 YFSETQ. CDR3 length: 11 residues. The DNA of the CDR3 is TGCGCCAGCAGCTTGGGCCACGAGCAGTACTTC. Amino acids: CASSLGHEQYF.

The rearrangement uses TRBV28 and TRBJ2-5, with 8 bases matching TRBD1. Germline V gives CDR1 MDHEN, CDR2 SYDVKM. The CDR3 runs to 12 residues. The V segment lost 7 bases and the J segment 6 bases; nucleotides outside the gene matches: 4. CDR3 amino acids: CASTGGLKTQYF. CDR3 DNA sequence: TGTGCCAGCACAGGGGGCTTGAAGACCCAGTACTTC.

This chain uses TRBV29-1 with TRBJ1-1, with 7 bases that match TRBD1. The CDR3 covers 12 residues. Per the germline V gene, CDR1 is SQVTM and CDR2 is ANQGSEA. Trimming removed 6 bases from V and 1 base from J; junction bases left unmatched: 2. The CDR3 nucleotides read TGCAGCGTACGGACAGGGAACACTGAAGCTTTCTTT. Its protein is CSVRTGNTEAFF.

CDR3 DNA sequence: TGTGCCAGCTCACAGCACAGGGTCGATCAGCCCCAGCATTTT. It translates to CASSQHRVDQPQHF. The chain links TRBV18 to TRBJ1-5; the D gene is possibly TRBD1 (6 bases). The CDR3 consists of 14 residues. V lost 4 bases and J 5 bases, leaving 12 bases between the germline ends. Germline values: CDR1 KGHSH, CDR2 LQKENI.

The chain recombines TRBV7-2 with TRBJ2-2, with 9 bases fitting TRBD2. This CDR3 spans 14 amino acids. CDR1 and CDR2 from the germline V gene are SGHTA and FQGNSA. After removal of 6 bases from V and 3 bases from J, the junction contained 2 bases not matched to a gene. CDR3: CASRASGDTGELFF. CDR3 nucleotides: TGTGCCAGCAGGGCTAGCGGGGACACCGGGGAGCTGTTTTTT.

V and J are TRBV29-1 and TRBJ2-2, with a possible D match to TRBD2 (6 bases). V was shortened by 7 bases and J by 4 bases, with 16 bases between the two germline ends. The germline gives CDR1 SQVTM, CDR2 ANQGSEA. The CDR3 has 14 amino acids. Written as DNA, the CDR3 is TGCAGCGCCTCCGGGACTTCGGCCACCGGGGAGCTGTTTTTT. It is translated as CSASGTSATGELFF.

The chain combines TRBV4-2 with TRBJ2-5, with 8 bases aligning to TRBD1. CDR3 size: 16 residues. Germline trimming cut 4 bases from V and 4 bases from J; bases unmatched to any gene: 11. The germline V gene has CDR1 LGHNA and CDR2 YNFKEQ. The CDR3 spells CASSLGSGQGGETQYF. In nucleotides, the CDR3 is TGTGCCAGCAGCCTGGGGTCTGGACAGGGAGGAGAGACCCAGTACTTC.

In this sample, this clone turned up a few times. This chain connects TRBV30 to TRBJ2-7, with 8 nucleotides matching TRBD1. The CDR3 consists of 16 residues. V was pared by 0 bases and J by 1 base, with 8 bases of the junction left unmatched. Germline CDR1 and CDR2: GTSNPN and SVGIG (reference sequence). The CDR3 coding sequence is TGTGCCTGGAGTGTCGGGCGGGGACAGGTATCCTACGAGCAGTACTTC. Translating gives CAWSVGRGQVSYEQYF. The complete variable domain, with remaining parts taken from reference TRBV30 and TRBJ2-7, reads SQTIHQWPATLVQPVGSPLSLECTVEGTSNPNLYWYRQAAGRGLQLLFYSVGIGQISSEVPQNLSASRPQDRQFILSSKKLLLSDSGFYLCAWSVGRGQVSYEQYFGPGTRLTVT.

The chain recombines TRBV12-5 with TRBJ2-5; D is undetermined. V was trimmed by 4 bases and J by 4 bases, leaving 7 bases between them. CDR1 LGHNT and CDR2 FRNRAP come from the germline V gene. This CDR3 is built from 12 residues. In nucleotides, the CDR3 is TGTGCTAGTGGTTCCATCGGAGAGACCCAGTACTTC. Its protein product is CASGSIGETQYF.

There are a few counts of this clone. The chain joins TRBV5-1 to TRBJ2-5; 8 bases line up with TRBD2. CDR1 and CDR2 (germline): SGHRS, YFSETQ. J lost 4 bases, V lost 0 bases, and 5 bases had no gene match. CDR3 size: 15 residues. The CDR3 bases are TGCGCCAGCAGCTTGGAGGGACTAGATTCAGAGACCCAGTACTTC. Encoded protein: CASSLEGLDSETQYF.

The gene calls are TRBV29-1 and TRBJ2-7; either TRBD1 or TRBD2 may fit D (5 bases each). Looked up from germline, CDR1 is SQVTM and CDR2 is ANQGSEA. The CDR3 sequence is 10 residues long. Between the trimmed V and J ends, which lost 7 bases and 5 bases, there was a span of 9 bases. Written as DNA, the CDR3 is TGCAGCGCAGGGACGGACGAGCAGTACTTC. Translation: CSAGTDEQYF.

This clone was counted only a few times. V usage is TRBV25-1 and J usage is TRBJ2-5; no reliable D call. CDR3 size: 11 residues. CDR1 is MGHDK, CDR2 SYGVNS, per germline. Between the trimmed V and J ends, which lost 7 bases and 7 bases, there was a span of 10 bases. The CDR3 protein is CASKSMGTQYF. The CDR3, as DNA: TGTGCCAGCAAATCAATGGGGACCCAGTACTTC.

V is TRBV29-1 and J is TRBJ1-1, with 7 bases fitting TRBD1. Germline values: CDR1 SQVTM, CDR2 ANQGSEA. V was pared by 6 bases and J by 1 base, with 8 bases of the junction left unmatched. The CDR3 loop spans 14 amino acids. The CDR3 reads CSVVRQGSNTEAFF. CDR3 nucleotides: TGCAGCGTGGTTCGACAGGGTTCGAACACTGAAGCTTTCTTT.

This chain uses TRBV5-4 with TRBJ1-2, with D hard to call. V was trimmed by 2 bases and J by 4 bases, leaving 9 bases between them. The CDR3 is made up of 13 amino acids. The germline gives CDR1 SGHNT, CDR2 YYREEE (reference sequence). CDR3 amino acids: CASSFPGIYGYTF. The DNA of the CDR3 is TGTGCCAGCAGCTTCCCGGGCATCTATGGCTACACCTTC.

The V and J genes are TRBV6-5 and TRBJ1-5, with D tentatively TRBD1 (5 bases). The germline CDR1 and CDR2 sequences are MNHEY and SVGAGI. This CDR3 has 14 amino acids. V was clipped by 5 bases and J by 2 bases, with 10 bases between them. CDR3 DNA: TGTGCCAGCAGTGGGGGGGTTGGCAATCAGCCCCAGCATTTT. Protein product: CASSGGVGNQPQHF.

The chain joins TRBV10-3 to TRBJ2-5; D is perhaps TRBD1 (6 bases). There are 14 residues in the CDR3. Germline V gives CDR1 ENHRY, CDR2 SYGVKD. Trimming removed 4 bases from V and 4 bases from J, with 13 bases in between. The CDR3 bases are TGTGCCATCAGTGTCCAAGGGGGTAGAGAGACCCAGTACTTC. Translating it yields CAISVQGGRETQYF.

V is TRBV6-5 and J is TRBJ2-3; D tentatively reads TRBD1 or TRBD2 (5 bases each). The germline V gene has CDR1 MNHEY and CDR2 SVGAGI. V was pared by 0 bases and J by 1 base, with 5 bases between. CDR3 length: 14 residues. CDR3 residues: CASSYSGGTDTQYF. For the CDR3, the DNA is TGTGCCAGCAGTTACTCGGGGGGCACAGATACGCAGTATTTT.

The chain employs TRBV7-2 and TRBJ2-7, with TRBD2 matching over 10 bases. The CDR3 contains 14 residues. The trim removed 5 bases at V and 2 bases at J, leaving 3 bases unmatched. Germline V lookup: CDR1 SGHTA, CDR2 FQGNSA. CDR3: CASSDSGGPYEQYF. CDR3 DNA: TGTGCCAGCAGCGATAGCGGGGGGCCCTACGAGCAGTACTTC.

V and J are TRBV5-1 and TRBJ2-1, with 10 bases identical to TRBD1. Germline V gene lookup returns CDR1 SGHRS and CDR2 YFSETQ. This CDR3 contains 16 residues. V lost 4 bases, J lost 5 bases, and 9 bases stayed unmatched. As DNA, the CDR3 is TGCGCCAGCAGCCCGAGCGCCGGACAGGGGGACAATGAGCAGTTCTTC. Encoded protein: CASSPSAGQGDNEQFF.

The chain uses TRBV29-1 and TRBJ2-5; D may be TRBD2 (5 bases). CDR3 length equals 14 residues. V lost 7 bases to trimming and J lost 9 bases, with 24 bases between them. Germline CDR1 and CDR2: SQVTM and ANQGSEA. This CDR3 is CSASLPGLGSPQYF. The CDR3, as DNA: TGCAGCGCCTCGTTACCGGGCTTGGGGAGCCCCCAGTACTTC. Based on the CDR3 plus reference TRBV29-1 and TRBJ2-5, the full variable domain is SAVISQKPSRDICQRGTSLTIQCQVDSQVTMMFWYRQQPGQSLTLIATANQGSEATYESGFVIDKFPISRPNLTFSTLTVSNMSPEDSSIYLCSASLPGLGSPQYFGPGTRLLVL.

The chain is built from TRBV4-2 and TRBJ1-2; D gene ambiguous. V lost 0 bases to trimming and J lost 6 bases, with 14 bases between them. Germline-derived CDR1 and CDR2 are LGHNA and YNFKEQ. The CDR3 consists of 15 residues. The CDR3, as DNA: TGTGCCAGCAGCCAAGATGAGGCAAGGCGGGATGGCTACACCTTC. This codes for CASSQDEARRDGYTF.

This clone was seen only a few times. The chain couples TRBV6-1 to TRBJ1-4; no firm D call. Germline CDR1 MNHNS, CDR2 SASEGT. CDR3 length equals 11 residues. V was pared by 11 bases and J by 1 base, with 5 bases between. Written as DNA, the CDR3 is TGTGCCGCGGTAACTAATGAAAAACTGTTTTTT. This codes for CAAVTNEKLFF.

CDR3 nucleotides: TGCGCCAGCAGCCTGGGACAGGACAACTATGGCTACACCTTC. Amino acids: CASSLGQDNYGYTF. This rearrangement joins TRBV5-1 to TRBJ1-2, with 8 bases matching TRBD1. CDR1 is SGHRS and CDR2 is YFSETQ in the germline V gene. V was clipped by 4 bases and J by 2 bases; unmatched bases: 4. This CDR3 has 14 residues.